The 14 T cell receptor beta chains given below trace back to one sample, sequenced in a study of graft-versus-host responses after intestinal transplantation. Sequenced by immunoSEQ multiplex PCR; TCRdb stores in-frame clones only, minus some. The sample lists roughly 80,000 clones, around 86% occurring once. The antigens of these receptors remain unknown. The sample in question was unstimulated CD8+ T cells sorted from spleen or lymph node cells, obtained before transplant. All receptors come from a human donor who was the organ donor for an intestinal transplant.

Turning to this clone: Other DNA sequences in the sample encode the same CDR3. The chain employs TRBV5-4 and TRBJ2-1; D not resolved. This CDR3 region has 13 residues. V dropped 2 bases and J dropped 0 bases, with 3 bases sitting between them. Germline CDR1 and CDR2: SGHNT and YYREEE (reference sequence). DNA of the CDR3: TGTGCCAGCAGCTTAAGCTCCTACAATGAGCAGTTCTTC. Its protein is CASSLSSYNEQFF.

J is TRBJ2-7 and V is TRBV6-6; 8 nucleotides line up with TRBD2. J was trimmed by 7 bases and V by 4 bases; bases with no gene match: 12. The CDR3 consists of 15 residues. Looked up from germline, CDR1 is MNHNY and CDR2 is SVGAGI (reference sequence). The CDR3 loop is CASSWGPGGLGEQYF. For the CDR3, the DNA is TGTGCCAGCAGTTGGGGTCCGGGGGGGCTTGGGGAGCAGTACTTC.

This chain connects TRBV29-1 to TRBJ2-1; 11 nucleotides line up with TRBD2. CDR3 size: 15 residues. The V segment lost 0 bases and the J segment 5 bases; nucleotides outside the gene matches: 3. The V gene's germline CDR1 is SQVTM and CDR2 ANQGSEA. The CDR3, as DNA: TGCAGCGTTGAAGATCTACTAGCGGGGGACAATGAGCAGTTCTTC. Amino acid sequence: CSVEDLLAGDNEQFF.

The J gene is TRBJ1-2, the V gene TRBV27; 9 bases map to TRBD1. V trimming: 8 bases; J trimming: 8 bases; junction bases outside the gene matches: 6. The CDR3 is 12 residues long. Per germline, CDR1 MNHEY and CDR2 SMNVEV (reference sequence). The CDR3 reads CASGTGGVGYTF. The CDR3 DNA reads as TGTGCCAGCGGCACAGGGGGCGTAGGCTACACCTTC.

The DNA for the CDR3 is TGTGCCAGCAGATCGTCCGGGACGAAGATCCAAGAGACCCAGTACTTC. Amino acids: CASRSSGTKIQETQYF. The chain employs TRBV7-9 and TRBJ2-5; D tentatively reads TRBD1 or TRBD2 (5 bases each). Between the trimmed V and J ends, which lost 6 bases and 1 base, there was a span of 18 bases. The CDR3 is made up of 16 amino acids. Per the germline V gene, CDR1 is SEHNR and CDR2 is FQNEAQ (reference sequence).

The genes are TRBV28 and TRBJ1-3; 10 positions match TRBD1. Germline V lookup: CDR1 MDHEN, CDR2 SYDVKM. V was clipped by 6 bases and J by 0 bases; unmatched bases: 23. The CDR3 length is 22 residues. CDR3 region: CASRPYSTIGTGVHSSGNTIYF. The CDR3 nucleotides are TGTGCCAGCAGGCCTTACTCAACGATCGGGACAGGGGTTCACAGCTCTGGAAACACCATATATTTT. Drawing the rest from reference TRBV28 and TRBJ1-3, the complete variable domain is DVKVTQSSRYLVKRTGEKVFLECVQDMDHENMFWYRQDPGLGLRLIYFSYDVKMKEKGDIPEGYSVSREKKERFSLILESASTNQTSMYLCASRPYSTIGTGVHSSGNTIYFGEGSWLTVV.

This chain links TRBV4-1 with TRBJ2-3; no clear D. V was pared by 1 base and J by 3 bases, with 11 bases between. The CDR3 consists of 15 residues. The germline gives CDR1 MGHRA, CDR2 YSYEKL. CDR3 DNA: TGCGCCAGCAGCCAAGGGGTCGTTGGGACAGATACGCAGTATTTT. Translated, it gives CASSQGVVGTDTQYF.

The V gene is TRBV4-1, the J gene TRBJ2-7; possible D gene TRBD2, 8 bases. Germline CDR1 MGHRA, CDR2 YSYEKL. The CDR3 loop spans 16 amino acids. Trimming shortened V by 0 bases and J by 2 bases, and 14 bases separated the two germline ends. CDR3 DNA sequence: TGCGCCAGCAGCCAAGATAGCGGGACAGCAACCTACGAGCAGTACTTC. Its translation is CASSQDSGTATYEQYF.

V and J are TRBV5-4 and TRBJ2-7; weak D call: TRBD1 (6 bases). V was cut by 4 bases and J by 4 bases, with 9 bases left in between. The CDR3 length is 12 residues. The V gene's germline CDR1 is SGHNT and CDR2 YYREEE (reference sequence). CDR3 loop: CASSEDRYEQYF. CDR3 DNA: TGTGCCAGCAGCGAGGACAGATACGAGCAGTACTTC.

V is TRBV7-9 and J is TRBJ2-7; a weak D match, TRBD2 (5 bases). Between the trimmed V and J ends, which lost 4 bases and 2 bases, there was a span of 15 bases. Germline V gene sequence: CDR1 SEHNR, CDR2 FQNEAQ (reference sequence). This CDR3 has 15 residues. The CDR3 region is CASSSGRWGAYEQYF. The DNA of the CDR3 is TGTGCCAGCAGCTCAGGTCGTTGGGGAGCCTACGAGCAGTACTTC.

The chain is built from TRBV5-1 and TRBJ2-1, with D hard to call. The V end was cut by 6 bases, the J end by 7 bases, with 14 bases between. Germline V gene sequence: CDR1 SGHRS, CDR2 YFSETQ. The CDR3 has 13 residues. Written as DNA, the CDR3 is TGCGCCAGCATAGCAGCTTCGGGTAATGAGCAGTTCTTC. It encodes CASIAASGNEQFF. Full variable domain (rest looked up from reference TRBV5-1 and TRBJ2-1): KAGVTQTPRYLIKTRGQQVTLSCSPISGHRSVSWYQQTPGQGLQFLFEYFSETQRNKGNFPGRFSGRQFSNSRSEMNVSTLELGDSALYLCASIAASGNEQFFGPGTRLTVL.

V is TRBV28 and J is TRBJ1-3; the match to TRBD1 covers 9 bases. The V and J ends lost 6 bases and 2 bases, in that order; junction bases with no gene match: 8. The CDR3 sequence is 16 residues long. From germline, CDR1 is MDHEN and CDR2 SYDVKM. The CDR3 region is CASSRDRVLAGNTIYF. The CDR3 DNA follows: TGTGCCAGCAGCCGGGACAGGGTTTTGGCTGGAAACACCATATATTTT.

This sequence joins TRBV27 and TRBJ2-5; no clear D gene. CDR3 length: 15 residues. From germline, CDR1 is MNHEY and CDR2 SMNVEV (reference sequence). V was trimmed by 1 base and J by 0 bases, leaving 9 bases between them. The CDR3 bases are TGTGCCAGCAGTTTATTTTCCATGTACCAAGAGACCCAGTACTTC. It specifies CASSLFSMYQETQYF.

The V and J genes are TRBV7-9 and TRBJ1-6; no clear D. Germline V gives CDR1 SEHNR, CDR2 FQNEAQ (reference sequence). V was trimmed by 5 bases and J by 7 bases, leaving 18 bases between them. The length of the CDR3 is 16 residues. CDR3 bases: TGTGCCAGCAGCCCCCCGGAGGGCTCTTGGAATTCACCCCTCCACTTT. This gives the protein CASSPPEGSWNSPLHF. Together with reference TRBV7-9 and TRBJ1-6, the CDR3 gives the full variable domain: DTGVSQNPRHKITKRGQNVTFRCDPISEHNRLYWYRQTLGQGPEFLTYFQNEAQLEKSRLLSDRFSAERPKGSFSTLEIQRTEQGDSAMYLCASSPPEGSWNSPLHFGNGTRLTVT.